This T cell receptor beta chain was recovered during a study of siplizumab effects on memory and regulatory T cells. Study results and limitations: In unstimulated cells, naive T cells appeared more diverse than memory T cells and seemed major alloresponse contributors. Only a minor fraction of alloreactive clones mapped to unstimulated subsets.

TCR templates, about 10^5 per sample, were assayed. TCRdb's table, derived via immunoSEQ multiplex PCR, lists solely in-frame clones and lacks some. Of roughly 120,000 clones listed, about 95% are singletons. V lost 2 bases to trimming and J lost 6 bases, with 11 bases between them. CDR1 is KGHSH, CDR2 LQKENI, per germline. The CDR3 spans 13 residues. A note on this clone: Its antigen remains unidentified.

This TCR came from a human donor in good health. The chain couples TRBV18 to TRBJ2-7, with a tentative D call TRBD2 (5 bases). Sequences were obtained from non-Treg CD4+ T cells sorted from blood. The CDR3: CASSPFLAIEQYF. The CDR3 DNA sequence: TGTGCCAGCTCACCATTCCTAGCTATCGAGCAGTACTTC.